This TCR beta chain stems from a study of regulatory T cells in long-lasting Graves disease. About the research overall: Graves' patients, newly diagnosed, had taken antithyroid drugs under 3 months.

Germline CDR1 is LNHDA and CDR2 is SQIVND (reference sequence). This CDR3 has 12 residues. Trimming pared 5 bases from V and 14 bases from J, leaving 16 bases between. To make TCR beta libraries, researchers used iRepertoire HTBI primers and Arm-PCR of CDR3 regions. TCRdb re-called the multiplex PCR reads through MiXCR, storing one row per CDR3 protein. This sample has about 540,000 distinct CDR3 sequences, with around an eighth found just once. Time point of the sample: newly diagnosed GD, antithyroid drugs for less than 3 months. Extracted RNA from PBMCs served as the source of the TCR library. The same sample was also studied in work on T cells in Graves' hyperthyroidism and ophthalmopathy. From that study: Absence of ophthalmopathy progression within 18 months defined stable Graves' hyperthyroidism. With the HTBI primer set, the TCR CDR3 went through a first round of RT-PCR. Median prediction lead before ophthalmopathy onset was 6.5 months with the model.

This TCR derives from a man younger than 45 with Graves disease. The chain carries TRBV19 and TRBJ2-1; perhaps D is TRBD1 or TRBD2 (5 bases each). The sequences come from peripheral blood mononuclear cells (PBMCs), collected at new diagnosis, from a patient treated with antithyroid drugs. For the CDR3, the DNA is TGTGCCAGTAGTGGCCCGGGACCCCAAAAGTTCTTC. Amino acids: CASSGPGPQKFF.